Sequencing of this TCR beta chain was carried out in a study of early T cells in non-severe SARS-CoV-2 infection. Study details: Investigators sequenced bulk RNA drawn from unsorted whole blood, and chains remained unpaired.

cDNA molecules, individually, were tagged with unique molecular identifiers. MiXCR, run by TCRdb on the 5' RACE reads, gives a single entry per CDR3 protein. The sample holds more than 60,000 distinct CDR3 sequences; about 12% are singletons and the top ten take over 1%. As for this clonotype: Its specificity is unknown.

This CDR3 has 16 residues. The germline CDR1 and CDR2 sequences are LNHDA and SQIVND (reference sequence). V shed 5 bases and J shed 1 base, with 14 bases lying between them. Regarding the study as a whole: Reliance on VDJdb matching favored anti-spike CD8 responses; private and CD4 specificities were missed.

This chain joins TRBV19 and TRBJ2-2, with D perhaps matching TRBD2 (6 bases). This TCR derives from an adult who was a healthcare worker with PCR-confirmed SARS-CoV-2 infection or an uninfected control (not recorded which). The donor label of this sample is uncertain. The source was whole blood, collected at baseline. Here the CDR3 DNA reads TGTGCCAGTAGTCTGTCAGCGGGTGTGAACACCGGGGAGCTGTTTTTT. Translating gives CASSLSAGVNTGELFF.